Detailed here is one T cell receptor (beta chain). What it binds is not known. This specimen comes from a study of beta chain features in type 1 diabetes. V was pared by 0 bases and J by 7 bases, with 15 bases between. CDR1 is SQVTM, CDR2 ANQGSEA, per germline. The CDR3 is made up of 14 amino acids. Expressed TCRB transcripts were sequenced because the isolated RNA had all been reverse transcribed beforehand. Sequenced by immunoSEQ multiplex PCR; TCRdb stores in-frame clones only, minus some. The repertoire consists of 300,000 to 400,000 clones, with 9.6% occurring once and the leading ten covering about 0.64%. Study-wide points: A moderate, significant TCRB CDR3 shortening appeared in type 1 diabetes across four CD4+ subsets.

The genes are TRBV29-1 and TRBJ1-2; tentative D call: TRBD1 (6 bases). This clonotype originated in a man aged 25-40 years with type 1 diabetes. Sequencing used central memory CD4+ T cells from blood. As DNA, the CDR3 is TGCAGCGTTGAAGATACAGGGAGGCGGCTTGGCTACACCTTC. This gives the protein CSVEDTGRRLGYTF.